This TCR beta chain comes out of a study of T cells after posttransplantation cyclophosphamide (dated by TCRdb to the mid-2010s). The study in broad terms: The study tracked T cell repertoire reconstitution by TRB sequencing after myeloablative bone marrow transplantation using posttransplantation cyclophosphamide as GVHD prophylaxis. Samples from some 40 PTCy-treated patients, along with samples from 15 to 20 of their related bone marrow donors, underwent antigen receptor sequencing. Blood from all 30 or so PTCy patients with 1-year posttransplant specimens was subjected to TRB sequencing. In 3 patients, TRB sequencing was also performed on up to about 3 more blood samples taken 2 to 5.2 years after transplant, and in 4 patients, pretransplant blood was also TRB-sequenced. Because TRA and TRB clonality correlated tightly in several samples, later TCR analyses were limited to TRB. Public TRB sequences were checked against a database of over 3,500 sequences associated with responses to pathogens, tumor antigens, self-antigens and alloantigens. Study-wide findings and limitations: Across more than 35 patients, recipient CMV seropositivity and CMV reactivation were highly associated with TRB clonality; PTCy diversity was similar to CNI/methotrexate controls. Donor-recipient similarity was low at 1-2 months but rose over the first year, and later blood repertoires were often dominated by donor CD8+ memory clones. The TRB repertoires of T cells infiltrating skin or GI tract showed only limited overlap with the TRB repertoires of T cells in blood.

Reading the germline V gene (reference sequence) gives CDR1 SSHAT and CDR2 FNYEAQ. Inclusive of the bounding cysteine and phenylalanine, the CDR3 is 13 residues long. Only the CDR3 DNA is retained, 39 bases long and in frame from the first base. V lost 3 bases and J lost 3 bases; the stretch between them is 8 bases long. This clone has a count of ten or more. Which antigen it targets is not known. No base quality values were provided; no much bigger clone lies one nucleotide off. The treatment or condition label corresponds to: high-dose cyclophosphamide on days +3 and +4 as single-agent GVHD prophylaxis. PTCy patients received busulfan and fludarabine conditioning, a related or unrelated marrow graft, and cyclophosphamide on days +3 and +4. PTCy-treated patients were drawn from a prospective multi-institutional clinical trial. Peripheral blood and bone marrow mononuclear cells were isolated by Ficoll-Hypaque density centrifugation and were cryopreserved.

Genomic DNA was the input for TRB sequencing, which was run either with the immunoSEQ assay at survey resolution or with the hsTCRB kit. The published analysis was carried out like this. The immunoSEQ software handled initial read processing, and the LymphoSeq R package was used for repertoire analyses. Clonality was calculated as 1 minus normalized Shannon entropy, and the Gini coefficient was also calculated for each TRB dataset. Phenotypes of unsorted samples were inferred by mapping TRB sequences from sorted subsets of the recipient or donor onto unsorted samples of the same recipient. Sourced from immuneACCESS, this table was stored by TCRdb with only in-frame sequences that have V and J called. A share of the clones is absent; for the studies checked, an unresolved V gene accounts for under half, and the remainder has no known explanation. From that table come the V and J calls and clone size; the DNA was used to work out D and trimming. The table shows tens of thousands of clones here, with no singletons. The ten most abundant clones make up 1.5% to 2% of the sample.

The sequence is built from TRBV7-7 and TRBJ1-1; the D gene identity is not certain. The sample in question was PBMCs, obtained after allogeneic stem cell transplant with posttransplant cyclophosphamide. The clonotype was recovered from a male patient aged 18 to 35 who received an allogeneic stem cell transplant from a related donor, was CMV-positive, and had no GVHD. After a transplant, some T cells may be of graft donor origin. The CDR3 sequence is CASSLYVYTEAFF. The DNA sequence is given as TGTGCCAGCAGCTTGTATGTTTACACTGAAGCTTTCTTT. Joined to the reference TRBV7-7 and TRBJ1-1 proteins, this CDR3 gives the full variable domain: GAGVSQSPRYKVTKRGQDVTLRCDPISSHATLYWYQQALGQGPEFLTYFNYEAQPDKSGLPSDRFSAERPEGSISTLTIQRTEQRDSAMYRCASSLYVYTEAFFGQGTRLTVV.